Shown below are 13 T cell receptor beta chains from a single sample sequenced in a study of T cells after posttransplantation cyclophosphamide. Only in-frame clones appear in the TCRdb table, and some are missing; sequencing was by immunoSEQ multiplex PCR. The sample shows roughly 3,400 clones, nearly 97% of them seen only once. Sequenced input: naive CD8+ T cells sorted from PBMCs. These receptors came from a woman in her forties or fifties in good health and a related stem cell transplant donor.

CDR3 protein: CAWRGQQNTEAFF. For the CDR3, the DNA is TGTGCCTGGAGGGGACAGCAGAACACTGAAGCTTTCTTT. V is TRBV30 and J is TRBJ1-1; 7 nucleotides agree with TRBD1. The V segment lost 3 bases and the J segment 1 base; nucleotides outside the gene matches: 2. Germline CDR1 reads GTSNPN; CDR2 reads SVGIG (reference sequence). This CDR3 region has 13 residues. The full variable domain, in which reference TRBV30 and TRBJ1-1 provide the parts outside the CDR3, is SQTIHQWPATLVQPVGSPLSLECTVEGTSNPNLYWYRQAAGRGLQLLFYSVGIGQISSEVPQNLSASRPQDRQFILSSKKLLLSDSGFYLCAWRGQQNTEAFFGQGTRLTVV.

J is TRBJ1-2 and V is TRBV15; D is ambiguous. The germline gives CDR1 LNHNV, CDR2 YYDKDF (reference sequence). The CDR3 totals 12 residues. With 5 bases removed from V and 7 bases from J, the gap between germline ends came to 11 bases. CDR3: CATSPPGSGYTF. The CDR3 DNA sequence: TGTGCCACCAGCCCCCCTGGCTCTGGCTACACCTTC.

Only a few counts were recorded for this clone. This sequence joins TRBV6-4 and TRBJ1-1; no firm D call. In germline, CDR1 is MRHNA, CDR2 SNTAGT. The V end was cut by 0 bases, the J end by 2 bases, with 4 bases between. The CDR3 sequence is 13 residues long. The CDR3 loop reads CASSDSANTEAFF. CDR3 DNA: TGTGCCAGCAGTGACTCGGCAAACACTGAAGCTTTCTTT.

The rearrangement uses TRBV29-1 and TRBJ2-7; TRBD1 is a possible D gene (5 bases). The CDR3 runs to 12 residues. Germline V lookup: CDR1 SQVTM, CDR2 ANQGSEA. V was cut by 6 bases and J by 3 bases, with 12 bases left in between. The CDR3 is CSVSGGHYEQYF. CDR3 nucleotides: TGCAGCGTGTCGGGCGGACACTACGAGCAGTACTTC.

J is TRBJ2-7 and V is TRBV7-8, with TRBD2 matching 7 bases. Germline V gives CDR1 SGHVS, CDR2 FQNEAQ. With V trimmed by 1 base and J by 2 bases, 5 bases remained unmatched. The CDR3 totals 15 residues. The DNA of the CDR3 is TGTGCCAGCAGCTTAGAGGGACTACTCACCTACGAGCAGTACTTC. It translates to CASSLEGLLTYEQYF. The full variable domain, with the rest looked up from reference TRBV7-8 and TRBJ2-7, is GAGVSQSPRYKVAKRGQDVALRCDPISGHVSLFWYQQALGQGPEFLTYFQNEAQLDKSGLPSDRFFAERPEGSVSTLKIQRTQQEDSAVYLCASSLEGLLTYEQYFGPGTRLTVT.

The rearrangement joins TRBV11-2 to TRBJ1-4, with D possibly TRBD1 on 5 matching bases. This CDR3 region has 17 residues. V was shortened by 0 bases and J by 0 bases, with 11 bases between the two germline ends. Germline CDR1 reads SGHAT; CDR2 reads FQNNGV. DNA of the CDR3: TGTGCCAGCAGCTTAGATGGTCCGGGGGCAACTAATGAAAAACTGTTTTTT. Amino acid sequence: CASSLDGPGATNEKLFF.

DNA for the CDR3: TGCGCCAGCAGCCCGGGAGGGGGGGCCTCCTACAATGAGCAGTTCTTC. It yields the protein CASSPGGGASYNEQFF. V and J are TRBV4-1 and TRBJ2-1; 8 bases fit TRBD2. The CDR3 length is 16 residues. CDR1 and CDR2 (germline): MGHRA, YSYEKL. V trimming: 4 bases; J trimming: 0 bases; junction bases outside the gene matches: 5.

This chain joins TRBV27 and TRBJ2-6; the D is unclear. V was clipped by 4 bases and J by 1 base, with 5 bases between them. The CDR3 totals 14 residues. CDR1 is MNHEY and CDR2 is SMNVEV in the germline V gene (reference sequence). The CDR3 bases are TGTGCCAGCAGTTCGCGGTCTGGGGCCAACGTCCTGACTTTC. Translated, it gives CASSSRSGANVLTF.

The V call is TRBV9, the J call TRBJ2-7; D is unresolved. The germline V and J ends were trimmed by 4 bases and 5 bases, with 16 bases remaining between them. Germline CDR1 and CDR2: SGDLS and YYNGEE. The CDR3 has 14 residues. CDR3 region: CASSPRFLIDEQYF. The CDR3 region has the DNA TGTGCCAGCAGCCCTCGGTTCTTAATAGACGAGCAGTACTTC.

This sequence joins TRBV5-6 and TRBJ1-5, with D unresolved. The ends were cut back, 1 base at V and 6 bases at J, with 8 bases in the middle. The CDR3 has 13 residues. The germline V gene encodes CDR1 SGHDT and CDR2 YYEEEE. In DNA form, the CDR3 reads TGTGCCAGCAGCTTGAACCAGATTCAGCCCCAGCATTTT. Translating it yields CASSLNQIQPQHF. The full variable domain, rest sourced from reference TRBV5-6 and TRBJ1-5, is DAGVTQSPTHLIKTRGQQVTLRCSPKSGHDTVSWYQQALGQGPQFIFQYYEEEERQRGNFPDRFSGHQFPNYSSELNVNALLLGDSALYLCASSLNQIQPQHFGDGTRLSIL.

The chain is built from TRBV7-9 and TRBJ2-7, with 11 bases that match TRBD2. The trim removed 5 bases at V and 0 bases at J, leaving 12 bases unmatched. CDR1 is SEHNR, CDR2 FQNEAQ, per germline (reference sequence). This CDR3 is built from 18 residues. The DNA of the CDR3 is TGTGCCAGCAGCCCTGGGACTAGCGGTACTGGAACCTCCTACGAGCAGTACTTC. It yields the protein CASSPGTSGTGTSYEQYF. The complete variable domain, with remaining parts taken from reference TRBV7-9 and TRBJ2-7, reads DTGVSQNPRHKITKRGQNVTFRCDPISEHNRLYWYRQTLGQGPEFLTYFQNEAQLEKSRLLSDRFSAERPKGSFSTLEIQRTEQGDSAMYLCASSPGTSGTGTSYEQYFGPGTRLTVT.

V usage is TRBV6-6 and J usage is TRBJ2-5; D possibly corresponds to TRBD1 (5 bases). Trimming removed 6 bases at V and 4 bases at J, with 18 bases between. Germline lookup yields CDR1 MNHNY and CDR2 SVGAGI (reference sequence). This CDR3 comprises 15 residues. The CDR3 DNA follows: TGTGCCAGCAGAGGTATAGACAGCGTCCGAGAGACCCAGTACTTC. It translates to CASRGIDSVRETQYF.

The rearrangement uses TRBV11-2 and TRBJ1-1; no clear D gene. The CDR3 loop spans 13 amino acids. V was trimmed by 4 bases and J by 3 bases, leaving 9 bases between them. Per the germline V gene, CDR1 is SGHAT and CDR2 is FQNNGV. The CDR3 DNA sequence: TGTGCCAGCAGCTCTCCGGGTGACACTGAAGCTTTCTTT. Encoded protein: CASSSPGDTEAFF.